This T cell receptor beta chain derives from a study of shared clonotypes between healthy human individuals. Study as a whole: Plates per donor: three CD4 naive, three CD4 memory, two CD8 naive, one CD8 memory.

Study-wide findings and caveats: Non-shared clonotypes had lower generation probabilities than those shared by all four donors.

Profiling relied on immunoSEQ multiplex PCR, and the TCRdb table lists in-frame clones only, not all of them. The table has approximately 1.5 million clones, 95% to 99% seen once. The CDR3 length is 15 residues. Germline lookup yields CDR1 LNHDA and CDR2 SQIVND (reference sequence). Trimming took 5 bases from V and 4 from J; bases not matched to a gene: 5. Points on this clone: The antigen remains undetermined.

The clonotype comes from a man aged 25 to 40 in good health. The sequencing input was naive CD4+ T cells sorted from blood. Subset reported: CD45RA+ positively selected. This rearrangement joins TRBV19 to TRBJ1-4; the match to TRBD1 covers 9 bases. For the CDR3, the DNA is TGTGCCAGTAGTCGGACAGGGGTTGGTAATGAAAAACTGTTTTTT. It translates to CASSRTGVGNEKLFF.